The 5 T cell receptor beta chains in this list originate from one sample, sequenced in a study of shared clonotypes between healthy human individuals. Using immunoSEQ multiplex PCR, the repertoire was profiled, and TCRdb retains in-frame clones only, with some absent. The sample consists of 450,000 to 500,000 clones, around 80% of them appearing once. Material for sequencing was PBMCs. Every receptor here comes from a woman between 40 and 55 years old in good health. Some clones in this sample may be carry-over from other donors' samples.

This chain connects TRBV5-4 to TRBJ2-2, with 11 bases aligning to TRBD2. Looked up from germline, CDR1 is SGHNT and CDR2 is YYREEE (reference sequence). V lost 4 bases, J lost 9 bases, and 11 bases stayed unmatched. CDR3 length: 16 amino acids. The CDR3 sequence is CASSLYSGRGTRELFF. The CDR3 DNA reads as TGTGCCAGCAGCCTGTATAGCGGGAGGGGTACCAGGGAGCTGTTTTTT.

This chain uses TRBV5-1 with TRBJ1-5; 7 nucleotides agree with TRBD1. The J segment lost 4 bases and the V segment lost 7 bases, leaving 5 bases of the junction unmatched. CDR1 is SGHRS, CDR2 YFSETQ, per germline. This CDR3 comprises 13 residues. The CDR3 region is CASRARGNQPQHF. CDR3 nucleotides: TGCGCCAGCCGGGCCAGGGGGAATCAGCCCCAGCATTTT.

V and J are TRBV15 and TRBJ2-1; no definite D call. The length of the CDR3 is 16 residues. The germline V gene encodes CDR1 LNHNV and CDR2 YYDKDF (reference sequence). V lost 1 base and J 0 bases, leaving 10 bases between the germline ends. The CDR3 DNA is TGTGCCACCAGCAGAGTGGCGTCGAGCTCCTACAATGAGCAGTTCTTC. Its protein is CATSRVASSSYNEQFF.

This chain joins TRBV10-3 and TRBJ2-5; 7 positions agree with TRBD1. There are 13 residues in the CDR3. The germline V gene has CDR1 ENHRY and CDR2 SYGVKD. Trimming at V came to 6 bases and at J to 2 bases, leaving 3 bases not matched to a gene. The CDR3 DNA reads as TGTGCCATCAGAGGACAGGATCAAGAGACCCAGTACTTC. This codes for CAIRGQDQETQYF.

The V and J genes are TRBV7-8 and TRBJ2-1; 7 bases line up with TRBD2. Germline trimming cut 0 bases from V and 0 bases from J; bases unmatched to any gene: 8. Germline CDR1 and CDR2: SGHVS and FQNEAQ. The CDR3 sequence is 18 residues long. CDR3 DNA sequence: TGTGCCAGCAGCTTAGCAGCGGATGGCGGGGGCTCCTACAATGAGCAGTTCTTC. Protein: CASSLAADGGGSYNEQFF.